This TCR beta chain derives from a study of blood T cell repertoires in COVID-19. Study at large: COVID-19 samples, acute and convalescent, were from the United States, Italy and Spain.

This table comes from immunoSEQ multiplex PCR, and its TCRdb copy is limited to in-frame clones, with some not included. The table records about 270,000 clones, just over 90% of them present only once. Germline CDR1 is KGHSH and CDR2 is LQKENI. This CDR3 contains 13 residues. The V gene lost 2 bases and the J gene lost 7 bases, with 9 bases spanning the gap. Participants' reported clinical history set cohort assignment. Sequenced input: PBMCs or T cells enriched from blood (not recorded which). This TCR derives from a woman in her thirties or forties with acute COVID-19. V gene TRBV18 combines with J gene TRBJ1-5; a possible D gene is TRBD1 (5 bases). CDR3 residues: CASSPGADQPQHF. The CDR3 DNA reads TGTGCCAGCTCACCAGGGGCTGACCAGCCCCAGCATTTT.